Each of the 18 T cell receptor beta chains below was sequenced from the same sample in a study of cytomegalovirus exposure and HLA in healthy donors. The PCR had 60 Vbeta and 13 Jbeta primers. The repertoire was sequenced with immunoSEQ multiplex PCR; TCRdb's copy has only in-frame clones and lacks some. The profile shows 150,000 to 200,000 clones, about 75% of them singletons. Sequencing was done on a sample of PBMCs. The receptors here all came from a man aged 45-65 years in good health and CMV-seropositive.

The chain is built from TRBV29-1 and TRBJ1-1; tentative D call: TRBD1 (5 bases). The CDR3 length is 13 residues. V dropped 3 bases and J dropped 4 bases, with 12 bases sitting between them. CDR1 is SQVTM and CDR2 is ANQGSEA in the germline V gene. CDR3 sequence reads: CSVEGGISTEAFF. The CDR3 DNA follows: TGCAGCGTTGAGGGGGGAATATCCACTGAAGCTTTCTTT.

This clone is a singleton in its sample. CDR3 residues: CASKDRAGTGELFF. Here the CDR3 DNA reads TGTGCCAGTAAGGACAGGGCGGGCACCGGGGAGCTGTTTTTT. J is TRBJ2-2 and V is TRBV19; 8 bases line up with TRBD1. The CDR3 sequence is 14 residues long. Germline trimming cut 7 bases from V and 4 bases from J; bases unmatched to any gene: 5. Germline assignment: CDR1 LNHDA and CDR2 SQIVND (reference sequence). The full variable domain, rest sourced from reference TRBV19 and TRBJ2-2, is DGGITQSPKYLFRKEGQNVTLSCEQNLNHDAMYWYRQDPGQGLRLIYYSQIVNDFQKGDIAEGYSVSREKKESFPLTVTSAQKNPTAFYLCASKDRAGTGELFFGEGSRLTVL.

V is TRBV30 and J is TRBJ1-2; D uncertain. V was clipped by 5 bases and J by 6 bases, with 13 bases between them. This CDR3 comprises 12 residues. Germline V gene lookup returns CDR1 GTSNPN and CDR2 SVGIG (reference sequence). For the CDR3, the DNA is TGTGCCTGGGGCAGTTCCCTAGATGGCTACACCTTC. Translating it yields CAWGSSLDGYTF.

The V and J genes are TRBV5-6 and TRBJ2-7; no reliable D call. The V gene lost 1 base and the J gene lost 3 bases, with 5 bases spanning the gap. Germline values: CDR1 SGHDT, CDR2 YYEEEE. The CDR3 has 12 residues. This CDR3 is CASSLNNYEQYF. The CDR3 nucleotides read TGTGCCAGCAGCTTGAATAACTACGAGCAGTACTTC.

The chain is built from TRBV6-6 and TRBJ1-1; 7 bases match TRBD1. Unmatched junction bases numbered 6, after V lost 0 bases and J lost 5 bases. The CDR3 is made up of 15 amino acids. CDR1 is MNHNY, CDR2 SVGAGI, per germline (reference sequence). The CDR3 loop reads CASSYSNQGGTEAFF. The CDR3 nucleotides are TGTGCCAGCAGTTACTCCAATCAGGGGGGAACTGAAGCTTTCTTT.

The rearrangement uses TRBV28 and TRBJ2-3; weak D call: TRBD1 (5 bases). CDR3 size: 17 residues. Trimming pared 3 bases from V and 2 bases from J, leaving 18 bases between. Germline V gene data show CDR1 as MDHEN and CDR2 as SYDVKM. Here the CDR3 reads CASSFAGILPPTDTQYF. CDR3 nucleotides: TGTGCCAGCAGTTTCGCAGGGATACTACCTCCCACAGATACGCAGTATTTT.

CDR3 in DNA: TGTGCCAGCAGTATGTCACATCCTGGAAACACCATATATTTT. Its protein is CASSMSHPGNTIYF. The chain uses TRBV6-6 and TRBJ1-3; D gene unclear. CDR1 and CDR2 (germline): MNHNY, SVGAGI (reference sequence). Trimming took off 5 bases at V and 2 bases at J, with 10 bases between the two ends. This CDR3 is built from 14 residues.

The chain is built from TRBV6-5 and TRBJ1-1; TRBD1 agrees at 7 bases. This CDR3 has 16 amino acids. In germline, CDR1 is MNHEY, CDR2 SVGAGI. V was clipped by 4 bases and J by 2 bases; unmatched bases: 10. CDR3 sequence: CASSWRMTGTNTEAFF. The CDR3 DNA sequence: TGTGCCAGCAGTTGGAGGATGACAGGGACTAACACTGAAGCTTTCTTT.

J is TRBJ2-3 and V is TRBV7-3; D is possibly TRBD1 (6 bases). Germline assignment: CDR1 SGHTA and CDR2 FQGTGA. CDR3 length: 17 amino acids. V dropped 0 bases and J dropped 3 bases, with 16 bases sitting between them. As DNA, the CDR3 is TGTGCCAGCAGCTTAACGAGGAAGGGGGATGGGACAGATACGCAGTATTTT. It translates to CASSLTRKGDGTDTQYF.

This sequence joins TRBV28 and TRBJ1-4, with TRBD1 as a possible D gene (5 bases). V was shortened by 6 bases and J by 0 bases, with 11 bases between the two germline ends. There are 15 residues in the CDR3. Germline assignment: CDR1 MDHEN and CDR2 SYDVKM. The chain's CDR3 is CASRRDSSTNEKLFF. CDR3 bases: TGTGCCAGCAGGCGGGACTCCTCAACTAATGAAAAACTGTTTTTT.

V usage is TRBV4-1 and J usage is TRBJ2-7; maybe TRBD2 (6 bases). Trimming cost V 1 base and J 4 bases, with 11 bases left between them. The CDR3 contains 14 residues. Per the germline V gene, CDR1 is MGHRA and CDR2 is YSYEKL. CDR3 DNA: TGCGCCAGCAGCCAAGGGTCGGGGGTTTACGAGCAGTACTTC. This codes for CASSQGSGVYEQYF.

This chain connects TRBV13 to TRBJ1-2, with D uncertain. The germline gives CDR1 PRHDT, CDR2 FYEKMQ (reference sequence). This CDR3 contains 16 residues. The ends were cut back, 1 base at V and 0 bases at J, with 12 bases in the middle. The CDR3 DNA reads TGTGCCAGCAGCTTAGTACCCACGGGTGCTAACTATGGCTACACCTTC. As protein: CASSLVPTGANYGYTF.

The chain recombines TRBV6-1 with TRBJ2-7; the D gene is possibly TRBD2 (5 bases). V lost 7 bases and J lost 10, with 20 bases in between. The CDR3 length is 13 residues. Germline V gives CDR1 MNHNS, CDR2 SASEGT. The CDR3 coding sequence is TGTGCCAGCACTGGAGGTGGCCCCTTGGATCAGTACGTC. Its protein is CASTGGGPLDQYV.

The chain has TRBV6-1 and TRBJ1-5, with 8 nucleotides matching TRBD1. Germline CDR1 and CDR2: MNHNS and SASEGT. The CDR3 sequence is 15 residues long. V trimming: 7 bases; J trimming: 4 bases; junction bases outside the gene matches: 9. CDR3 protein: CASTRYGTGNQPQHF. CDR3 bases: TGTGCCAGCACCCGCTATGGGACAGGTAATCAGCCCCAGCATTTT.

The chain couples TRBV6-4 to TRBJ2-7; TRBD1 is a possible D gene (5 bases). The CDR3 is 12 residues long. Germline V gene sequence: CDR1 MRHNA, CDR2 SNTAGT. Between the trimmed V and J ends, which lost 11 bases and 0 bases, there was a span of 11 bases. Here the CDR3 DNA reads TGTGCCGTGTCCCAGGGCTCCTACGAGCAGTACGTC. It specifies CAVSQGSYEQYV.

The genes are TRBV14 and TRBJ2-5; 7 nucleotides agree with TRBD1. Per the germline V gene, CDR1 is SGHDN and CDR2 is FVKESK. After removal of 4 bases from V and 1 base from J, the junction contained 3 bases not matched to a gene. The CDR3 sequence is 14 residues long. Written as DNA, the CDR3 is TGTGCCAGCAGCCTAAGGGACAGCCAAGAGACCCAGTACTTC. Its protein product is CASSLRDSQETQYF.

V is TRBV2 and J is TRBJ1-5; TRBD1 might be the D (5 bases). Looked up from germline, CDR1 is SNHLY and CDR2 is FYNNEI. The CDR3 totals 14 residues. Trimming left V 4 bases short and J 6 bases short, with 13 bases between. DNA of the CDR3: TGTGCCAGCAGTGGCGACAGTGCTCGTCAGCCCCAGCATTTT. It is translated as CASSGDSARQPQHF.

The chain combines TRBV5-1 with TRBJ1-1; 9 bases are shared with TRBD1. The CDR3 sequence is 15 residues long. Looked up from germline, CDR1 is SGHRS and CDR2 is YFSETQ. V was pared by 4 bases and J by 6 bases, with 10 bases of the junction left unmatched. Here the CDR3 reads CASSTGDRANAEAFF. CDR3 DNA sequence: TGCGCCAGCAGCACTGGGGACAGGGCTAACGCTGAAGCTTTCTTT.